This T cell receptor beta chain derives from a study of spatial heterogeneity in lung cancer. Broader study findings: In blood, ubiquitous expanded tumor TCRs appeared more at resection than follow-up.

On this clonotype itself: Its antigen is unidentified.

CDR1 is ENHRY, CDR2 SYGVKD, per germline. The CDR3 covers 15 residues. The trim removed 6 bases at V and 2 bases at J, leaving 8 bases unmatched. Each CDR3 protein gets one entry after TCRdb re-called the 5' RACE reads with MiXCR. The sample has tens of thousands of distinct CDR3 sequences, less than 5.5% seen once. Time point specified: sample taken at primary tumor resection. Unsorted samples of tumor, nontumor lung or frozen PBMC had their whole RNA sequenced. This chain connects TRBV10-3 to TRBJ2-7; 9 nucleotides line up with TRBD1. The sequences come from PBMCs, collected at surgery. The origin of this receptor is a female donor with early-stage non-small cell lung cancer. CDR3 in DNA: TGTGCCATCAGCACCCGGGACAGGGTTACCTACGAGCAGTACTTC. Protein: CAISTRDRVTYEQYF.